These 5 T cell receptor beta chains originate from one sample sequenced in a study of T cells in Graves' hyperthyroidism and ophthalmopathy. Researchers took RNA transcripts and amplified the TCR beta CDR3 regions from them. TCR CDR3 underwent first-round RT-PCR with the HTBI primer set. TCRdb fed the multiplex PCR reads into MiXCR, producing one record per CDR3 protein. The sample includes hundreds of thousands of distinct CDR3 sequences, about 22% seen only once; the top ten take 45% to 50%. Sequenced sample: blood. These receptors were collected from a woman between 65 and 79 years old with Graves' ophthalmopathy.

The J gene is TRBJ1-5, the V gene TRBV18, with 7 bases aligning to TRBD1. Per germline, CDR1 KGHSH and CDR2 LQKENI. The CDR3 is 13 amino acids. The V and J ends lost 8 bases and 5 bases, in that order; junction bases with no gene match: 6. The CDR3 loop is CASHRDRDQPQHF. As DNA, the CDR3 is TGTGCCAGCCACCGCGACAGGGATCAGCCCCAGCATTTT.

CDR3 protein: CSASSGPSYNEQFF. For the CDR3, the DNA is TGCAGTGCTAGCAGCGGGCCTTCCTACAATGAGCAGTTCTTC. The V gene is TRBV20-1, the J gene TRBJ2-1; D is perhaps TRBD2 (6 bases). Germline values: CDR1 DFQATT, CDR2 SNEGSKA (reference sequence). CDR3 length equals 14 residues. Trimming left V 3 bases short and J 1 base short, with 10 bases between.

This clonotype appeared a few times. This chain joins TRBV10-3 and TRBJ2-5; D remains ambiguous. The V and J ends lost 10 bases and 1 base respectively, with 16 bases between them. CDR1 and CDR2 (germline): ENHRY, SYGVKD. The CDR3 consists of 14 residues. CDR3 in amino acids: CATSAVELQETQYF. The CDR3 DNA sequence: TGTGCCACCTCCGCGGTGGAGCTCCAAGAGACCCAGTACTTC.

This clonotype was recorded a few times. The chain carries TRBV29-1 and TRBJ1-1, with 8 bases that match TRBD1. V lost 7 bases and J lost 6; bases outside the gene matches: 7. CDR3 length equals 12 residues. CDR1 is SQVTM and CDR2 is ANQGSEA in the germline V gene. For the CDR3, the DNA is TGCAGCGCAGGACAGGGAGGGTCTGAAGCTTTCTTT. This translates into CSAGQGGSEAFF.

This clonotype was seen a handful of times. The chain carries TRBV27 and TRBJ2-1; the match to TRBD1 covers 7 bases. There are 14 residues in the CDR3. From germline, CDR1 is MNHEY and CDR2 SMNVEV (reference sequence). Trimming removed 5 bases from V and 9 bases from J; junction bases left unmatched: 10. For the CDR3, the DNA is TGTGCCAGCAGTCCCGGACAGGTTGGGGGTGAGCAGTTCTTC. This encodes CASSPGQVGGEQFF.